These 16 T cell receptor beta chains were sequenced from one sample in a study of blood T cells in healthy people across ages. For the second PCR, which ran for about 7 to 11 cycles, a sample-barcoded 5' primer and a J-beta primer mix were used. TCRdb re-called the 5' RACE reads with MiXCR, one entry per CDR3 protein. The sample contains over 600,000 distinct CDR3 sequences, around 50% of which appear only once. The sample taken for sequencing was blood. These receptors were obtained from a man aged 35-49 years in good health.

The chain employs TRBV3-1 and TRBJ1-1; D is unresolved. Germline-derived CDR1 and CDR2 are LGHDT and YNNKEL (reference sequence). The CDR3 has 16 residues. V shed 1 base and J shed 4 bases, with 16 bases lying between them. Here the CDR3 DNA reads TGTGCCAGCAGCCAAGGACTCCAATCGGTCGGCACTGAAGCTTTCTTT. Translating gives CASSQGLQSVGTEAFF.

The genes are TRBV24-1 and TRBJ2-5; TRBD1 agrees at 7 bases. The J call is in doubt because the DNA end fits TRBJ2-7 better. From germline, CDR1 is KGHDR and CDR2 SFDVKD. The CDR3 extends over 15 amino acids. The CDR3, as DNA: TGTGCCACCAGTGACCCACGACAGGGCACCTACGAGCAGTACTTC. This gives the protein CATSDPRQGTYEQYF.

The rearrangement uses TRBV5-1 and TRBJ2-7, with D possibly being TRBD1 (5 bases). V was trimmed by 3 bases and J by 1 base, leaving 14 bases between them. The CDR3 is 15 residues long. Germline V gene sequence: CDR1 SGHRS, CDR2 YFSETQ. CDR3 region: CASSSAGIASYEQYF. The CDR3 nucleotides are TGCGCCAGCAGCTCCGCAGGGATAGCATCCTACGAGCAGTACTTC.

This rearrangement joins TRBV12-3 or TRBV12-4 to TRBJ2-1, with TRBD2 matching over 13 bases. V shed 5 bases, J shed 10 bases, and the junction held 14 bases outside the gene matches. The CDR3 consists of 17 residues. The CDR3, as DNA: TGTGCCAGCAGTGAACTAACCGGGACTAGCGGGATTCGCGAGCAGTTCTTC. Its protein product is CASSELTGTSGIREQFF.

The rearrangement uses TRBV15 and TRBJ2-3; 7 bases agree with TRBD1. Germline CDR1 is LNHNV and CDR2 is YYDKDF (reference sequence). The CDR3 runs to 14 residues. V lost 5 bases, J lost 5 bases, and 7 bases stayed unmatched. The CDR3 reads CATSRGQERDTQYF. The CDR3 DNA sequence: TGTGCCACCAGCCGAGGACAGGAGAGAGATACGCAGTATTTT.

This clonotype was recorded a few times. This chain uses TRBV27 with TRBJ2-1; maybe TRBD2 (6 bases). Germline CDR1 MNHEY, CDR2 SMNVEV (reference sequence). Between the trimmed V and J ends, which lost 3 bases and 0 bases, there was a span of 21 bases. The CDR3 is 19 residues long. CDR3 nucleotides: TGTGCCAGCAGTTTGTCCGGGAGAGGGGCAATTCGCTCCTACAATGAGCAGTTCTTC. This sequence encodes CASSLSGRGAIRSYNEQFF.

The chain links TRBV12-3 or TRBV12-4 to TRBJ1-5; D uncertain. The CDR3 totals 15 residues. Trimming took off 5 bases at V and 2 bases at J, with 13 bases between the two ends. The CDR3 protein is CASSPRRERNQPQHF. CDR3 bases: TGTGCCAGCAGTCCCCGTAGGGAGCGCAATCAGCCCCAGCATTTT.

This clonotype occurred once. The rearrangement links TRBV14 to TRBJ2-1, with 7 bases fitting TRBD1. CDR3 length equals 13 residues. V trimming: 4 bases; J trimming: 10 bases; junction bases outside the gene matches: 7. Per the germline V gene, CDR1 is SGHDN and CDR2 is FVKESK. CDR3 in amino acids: CASSLGTVSEQFF. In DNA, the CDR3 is TGTGCCAGCAGCCTCGGGACAGTCAGCGAGCAGTTCTTC.

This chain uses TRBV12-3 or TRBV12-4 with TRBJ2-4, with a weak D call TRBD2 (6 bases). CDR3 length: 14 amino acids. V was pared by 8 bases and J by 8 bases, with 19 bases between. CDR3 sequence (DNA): TGTGCCAGCCGAACGTCGGGAGAGGTGTACATTCAGTACTTC. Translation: CASRTSGEVYIQYF.

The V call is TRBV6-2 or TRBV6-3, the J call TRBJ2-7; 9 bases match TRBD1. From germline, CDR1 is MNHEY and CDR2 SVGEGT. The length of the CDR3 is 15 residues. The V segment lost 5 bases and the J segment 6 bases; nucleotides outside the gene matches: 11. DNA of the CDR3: TGTGCCAGCAGTCCTTTCCGGACAGGGGTACGCGAGCAGTACTTC. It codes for CASSPFRTGVREQYF.

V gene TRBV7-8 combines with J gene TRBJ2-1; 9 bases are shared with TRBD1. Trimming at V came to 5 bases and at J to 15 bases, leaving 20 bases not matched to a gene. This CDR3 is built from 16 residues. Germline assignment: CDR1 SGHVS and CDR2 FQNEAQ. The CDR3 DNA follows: TGTGCCAGCAGCCCGCGGGGGACAGGGAGTTGGGCCTACGCGTTCTTC. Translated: CASSPRGTGSWAYAFF.

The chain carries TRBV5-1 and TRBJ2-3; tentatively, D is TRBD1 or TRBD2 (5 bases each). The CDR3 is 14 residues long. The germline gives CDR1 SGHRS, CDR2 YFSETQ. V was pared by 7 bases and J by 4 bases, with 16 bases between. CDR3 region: CASASGRGPDTQYF. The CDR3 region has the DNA TGCGCCAGCGCTTCAGGCCGGGGACCAGATACGCAGTATTTT.

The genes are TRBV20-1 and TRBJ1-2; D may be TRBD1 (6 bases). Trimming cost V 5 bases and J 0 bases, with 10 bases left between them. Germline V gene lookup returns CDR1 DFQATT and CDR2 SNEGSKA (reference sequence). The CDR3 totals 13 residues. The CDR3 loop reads CSARYRANYGYTF. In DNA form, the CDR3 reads TGCAGTGCTCGGTACAGGGCTAACTATGGCTACACCTTC.

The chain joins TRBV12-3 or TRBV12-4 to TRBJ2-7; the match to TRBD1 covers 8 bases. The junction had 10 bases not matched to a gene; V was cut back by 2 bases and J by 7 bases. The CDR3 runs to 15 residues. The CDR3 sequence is CASSLLGTGVGEQYF. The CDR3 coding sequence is TGTGCCAGCAGTTTATTGGGGACAGGTGTCGGAGAGCAGTACTTC.

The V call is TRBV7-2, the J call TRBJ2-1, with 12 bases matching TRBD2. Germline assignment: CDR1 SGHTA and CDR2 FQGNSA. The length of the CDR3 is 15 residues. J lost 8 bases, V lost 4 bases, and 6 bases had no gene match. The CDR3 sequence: CASSSTSGSLDEQFF. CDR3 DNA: TGTGCCAGCAGCTCGACTAGCGGGAGTTTGGATGAGCAGTTCTTC.

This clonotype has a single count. The CDR3 region is CASGVTGVLTEAFF. For the CDR3, the DNA is TGTGCCAGCGGTGTGACAGGGGTATTAACTGAAGCTTTCTTT. This chain connects TRBV27 to TRBJ1-1; 8 bases are a match to TRBD1. The CDR3 extends over 14 amino acids. CDR1 and CDR2 from the germline V gene are MNHEY and SMNVEV (reference sequence). With V trimmed by 8 bases and J by 5 bases, 10 bases remained unmatched.